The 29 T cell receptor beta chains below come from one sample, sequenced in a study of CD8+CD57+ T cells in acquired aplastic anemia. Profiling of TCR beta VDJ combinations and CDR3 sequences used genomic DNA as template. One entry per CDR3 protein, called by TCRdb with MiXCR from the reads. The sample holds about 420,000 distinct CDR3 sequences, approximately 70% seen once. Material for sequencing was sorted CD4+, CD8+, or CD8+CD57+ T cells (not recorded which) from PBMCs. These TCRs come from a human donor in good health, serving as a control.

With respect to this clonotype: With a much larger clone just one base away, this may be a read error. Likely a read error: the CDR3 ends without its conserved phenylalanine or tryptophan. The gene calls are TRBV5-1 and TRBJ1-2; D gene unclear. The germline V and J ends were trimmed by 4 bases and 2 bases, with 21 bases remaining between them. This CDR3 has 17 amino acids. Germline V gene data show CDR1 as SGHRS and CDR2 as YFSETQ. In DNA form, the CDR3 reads TGCGCCAGCAGCCCGAACCGAGACAAGACTTGGAACTATGGCTACACCTCC. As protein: CASSPNRDKTWNYGYTS.

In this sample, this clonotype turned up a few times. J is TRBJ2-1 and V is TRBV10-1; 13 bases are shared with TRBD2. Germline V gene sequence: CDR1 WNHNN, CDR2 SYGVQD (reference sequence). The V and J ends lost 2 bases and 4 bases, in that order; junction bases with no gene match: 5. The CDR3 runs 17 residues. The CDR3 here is CASSEETSGGKYNEQFF. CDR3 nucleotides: TGCGCCAGCAGTGAGGAGACTAGCGGGGGGAAATACAATGAGCAGTTCTTC.

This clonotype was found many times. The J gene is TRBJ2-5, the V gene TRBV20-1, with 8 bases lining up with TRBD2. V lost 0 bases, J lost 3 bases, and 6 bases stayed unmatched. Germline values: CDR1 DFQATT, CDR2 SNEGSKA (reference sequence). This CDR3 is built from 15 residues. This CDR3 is CSARDLTSAEETQYF. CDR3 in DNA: TGCAGTGCTAGAGACCTGACTAGCGCGGAAGAGACCCAGTACTTC.

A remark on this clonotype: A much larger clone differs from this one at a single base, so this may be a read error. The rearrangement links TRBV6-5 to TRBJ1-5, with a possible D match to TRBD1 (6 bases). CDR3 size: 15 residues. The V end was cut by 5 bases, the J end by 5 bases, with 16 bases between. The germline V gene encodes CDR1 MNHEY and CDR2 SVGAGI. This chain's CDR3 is CASSPLDSLDQPQHF. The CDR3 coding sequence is TGTGCCAGCAGTCCACTGGACAGCCTCGATCAGCCCCAGCATTTT.

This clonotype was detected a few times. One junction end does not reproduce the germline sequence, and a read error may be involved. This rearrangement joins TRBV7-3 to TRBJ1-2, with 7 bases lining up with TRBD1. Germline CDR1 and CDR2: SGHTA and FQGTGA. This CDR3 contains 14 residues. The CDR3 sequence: CASAGGRDSPRHFF. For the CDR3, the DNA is TGTGCCAGCGCAGGGGGTCGGGATTCACCCCGCCACTTTTTC. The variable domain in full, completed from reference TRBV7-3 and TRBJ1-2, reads GAGVSQTPSNKVTEKGKYVELRCDPISGHTALYWYRQSLGQGPEFLIYFQGTGAADDSGLPNDRFFAVRPEGSVSTLKIQRTERGDSAVYLCASAGGRDSPRHFFGSGTRLTVV.

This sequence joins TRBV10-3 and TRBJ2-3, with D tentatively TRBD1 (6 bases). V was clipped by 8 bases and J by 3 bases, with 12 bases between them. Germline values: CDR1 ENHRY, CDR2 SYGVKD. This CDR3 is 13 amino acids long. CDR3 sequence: CAIGTSRTDTQYF. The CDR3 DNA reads TGTGCCATCGGGACAAGCCGTACAGATACGCAGTATTTT.

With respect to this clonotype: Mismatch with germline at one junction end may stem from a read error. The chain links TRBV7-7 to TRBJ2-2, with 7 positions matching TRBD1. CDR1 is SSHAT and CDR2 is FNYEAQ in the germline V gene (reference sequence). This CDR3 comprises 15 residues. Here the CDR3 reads CASSSGAAYDREQFF. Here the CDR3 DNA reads TGTGCCAGCAGTTCCGGGGCAGCCTACGACAGGGAGCAGTTTTTT.

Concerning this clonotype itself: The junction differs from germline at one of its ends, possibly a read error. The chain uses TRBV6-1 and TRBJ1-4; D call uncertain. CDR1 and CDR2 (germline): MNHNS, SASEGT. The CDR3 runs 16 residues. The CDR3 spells CACSFDAQVFSEKLFF. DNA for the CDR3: TGTGCCTGCAGTTTCGATGCCCAGGTTTTTAGTGAAAAACTGTTTTTT.

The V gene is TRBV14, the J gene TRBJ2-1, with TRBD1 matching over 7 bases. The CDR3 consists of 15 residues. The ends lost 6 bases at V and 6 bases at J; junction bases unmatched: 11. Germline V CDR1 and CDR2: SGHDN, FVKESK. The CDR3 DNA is TGTGCCAGCAGTGAAAGCTCGGGACAGCCCAATGAGCAGTTCTTC. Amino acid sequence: CASSESSGQPNEQFF.

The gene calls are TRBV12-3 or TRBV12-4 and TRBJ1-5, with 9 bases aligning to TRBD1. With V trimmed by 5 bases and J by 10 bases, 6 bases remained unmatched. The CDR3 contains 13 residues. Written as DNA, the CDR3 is TGTGCCAGCAGTGACAGGGGGATCTCTCCCCAGCATTTT. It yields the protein CASSDRGISPQHF.

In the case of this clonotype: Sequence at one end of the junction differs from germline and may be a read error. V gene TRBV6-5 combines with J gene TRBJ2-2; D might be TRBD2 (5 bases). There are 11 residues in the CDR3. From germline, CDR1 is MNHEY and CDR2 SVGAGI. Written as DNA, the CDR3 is TGTGCCAGTAGTAGGTCCGGGGAGCTGCTTTTT. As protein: CASSRSGELLF.

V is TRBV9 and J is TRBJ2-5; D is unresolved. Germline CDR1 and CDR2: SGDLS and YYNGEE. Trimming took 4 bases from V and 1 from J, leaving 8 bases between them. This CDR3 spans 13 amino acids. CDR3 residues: CASSRVAQETQYF. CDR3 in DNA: TGTGCCAGCAGCAGAGTGGCCCAAGAGACCCAGTACTTC.

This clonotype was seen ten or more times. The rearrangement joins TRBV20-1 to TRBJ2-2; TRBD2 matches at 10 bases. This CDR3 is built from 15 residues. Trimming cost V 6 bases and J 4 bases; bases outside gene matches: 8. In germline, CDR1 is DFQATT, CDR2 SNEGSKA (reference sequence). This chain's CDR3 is CSARSAGGSTGELFF. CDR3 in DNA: TGCAGTGCCCGCTCAGCGGGGGGGTCCACCGGGGAGCTGTTTTTT.

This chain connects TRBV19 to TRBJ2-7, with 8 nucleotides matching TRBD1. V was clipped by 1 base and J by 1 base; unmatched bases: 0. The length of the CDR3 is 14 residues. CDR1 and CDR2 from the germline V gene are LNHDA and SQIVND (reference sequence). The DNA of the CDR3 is TGTGCCAGTAGTATAGGACAGGGGTCCTACGAGCAGTACTTC. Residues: CASSIGQGSYEQYF.

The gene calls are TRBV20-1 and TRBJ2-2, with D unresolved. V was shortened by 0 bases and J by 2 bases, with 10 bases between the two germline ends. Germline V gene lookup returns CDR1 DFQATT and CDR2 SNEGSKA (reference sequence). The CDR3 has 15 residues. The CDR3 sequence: CSAREDLPNTGELFF. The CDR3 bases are TGCAGTGCTAGAGAGGACCTACCTAACACCGGGGAGCTGTTTTTT.

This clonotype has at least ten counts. The CDR3 DNA reads TGTGCCAGCAAGTTACAGGCCGGGGAGCTGTTTTTT. It codes for CASKLQAGELFF. The J gene is TRBJ2-2, the V gene TRBV7-3, with a tentative D call TRBD1 (5 bases). Per the germline V gene, CDR1 is SGHTA and CDR2 is FQGTGA. V was pared by 7 bases and J by 6 bases, with 9 bases between. The CDR3 has 12 amino acids.

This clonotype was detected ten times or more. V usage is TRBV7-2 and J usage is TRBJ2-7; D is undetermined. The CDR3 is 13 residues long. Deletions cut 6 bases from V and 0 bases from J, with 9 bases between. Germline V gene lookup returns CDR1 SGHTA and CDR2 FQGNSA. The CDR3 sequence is CASSLASSYEQYF. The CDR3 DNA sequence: TGTGCCAGCAGTTTGGCCAGCTCCTACGAGCAGTACTTC.

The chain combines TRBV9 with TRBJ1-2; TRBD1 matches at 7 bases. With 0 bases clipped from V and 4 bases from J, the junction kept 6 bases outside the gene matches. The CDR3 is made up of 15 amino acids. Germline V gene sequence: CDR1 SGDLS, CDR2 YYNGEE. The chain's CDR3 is CASSVATGVGYGYTF. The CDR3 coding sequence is TGTGCCAGCAGCGTAGCAACAGGGGTTGGCTATGGCTACACCTTC.

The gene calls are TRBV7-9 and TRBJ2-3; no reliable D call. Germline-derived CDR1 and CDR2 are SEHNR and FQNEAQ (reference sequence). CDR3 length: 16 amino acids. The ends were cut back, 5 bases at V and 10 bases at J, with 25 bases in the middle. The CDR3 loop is CASSTAGPARTVPQYF. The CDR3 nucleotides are TGTGCCAGCAGCACAGCCGGCCCAGCTCGCACAGTACCGCAGTATTTT.

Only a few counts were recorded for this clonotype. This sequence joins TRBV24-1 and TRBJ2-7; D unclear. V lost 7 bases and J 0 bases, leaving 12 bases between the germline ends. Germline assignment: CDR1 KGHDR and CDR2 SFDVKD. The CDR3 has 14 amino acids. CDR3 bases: TGTGCCACCAGCAAAAGCGACATCTCCTACGAGCAGTACTTC. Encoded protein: CATSKSDISYEQYF.

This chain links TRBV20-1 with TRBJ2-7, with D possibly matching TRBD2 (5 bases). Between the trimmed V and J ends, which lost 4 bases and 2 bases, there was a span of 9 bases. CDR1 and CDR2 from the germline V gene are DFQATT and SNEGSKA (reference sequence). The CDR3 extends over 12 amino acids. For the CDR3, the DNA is TGCAGTGCTATGAGGGCGGCCTACGAGCAGTACTTC. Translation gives CSAMRAAYEQYF.

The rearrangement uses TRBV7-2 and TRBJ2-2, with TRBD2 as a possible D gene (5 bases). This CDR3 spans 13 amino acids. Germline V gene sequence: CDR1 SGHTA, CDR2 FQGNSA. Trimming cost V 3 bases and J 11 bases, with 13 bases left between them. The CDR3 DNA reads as TGTGCCAGCAGCTTCGACCTCACGGGAGAGCTGTTTTTT. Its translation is CASSFDLTGELFF.

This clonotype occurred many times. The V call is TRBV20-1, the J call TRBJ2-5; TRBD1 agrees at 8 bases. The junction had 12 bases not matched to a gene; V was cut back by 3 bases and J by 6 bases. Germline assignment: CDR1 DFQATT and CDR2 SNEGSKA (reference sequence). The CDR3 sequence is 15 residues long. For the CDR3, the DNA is TGCAGTGCTAGCCCCGCGGGACAGGCTACGAAGACCCAGTACTTC. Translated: CSASPAGQATKTQYF.

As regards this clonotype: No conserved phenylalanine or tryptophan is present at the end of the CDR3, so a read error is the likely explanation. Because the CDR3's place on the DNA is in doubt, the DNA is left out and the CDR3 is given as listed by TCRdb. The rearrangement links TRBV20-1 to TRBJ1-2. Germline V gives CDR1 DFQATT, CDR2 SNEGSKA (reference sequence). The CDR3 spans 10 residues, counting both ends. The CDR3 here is CSASGGSYNV.

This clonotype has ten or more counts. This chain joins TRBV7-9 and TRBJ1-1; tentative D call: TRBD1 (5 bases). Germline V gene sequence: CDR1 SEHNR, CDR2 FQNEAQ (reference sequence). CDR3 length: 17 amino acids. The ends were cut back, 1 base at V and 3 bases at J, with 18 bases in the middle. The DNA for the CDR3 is TGTGCCAGCAGCTTAGATATGGGGGTAGCTCTGGACACTGAAGCTTTCTTT. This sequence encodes CASSLDMGVALDTEAFF. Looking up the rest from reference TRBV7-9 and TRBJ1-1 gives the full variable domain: DTGVSQNPRHKITKRGQNVTFRCDPISEHNRLYWYRQTLGQGPEFLTYFQNEAQLEKSRLLSDRFSAERPKGSFSTLEIQRTEQGDSAMYLCASSLDMGVALDTEAFFGQGTRLTVV.

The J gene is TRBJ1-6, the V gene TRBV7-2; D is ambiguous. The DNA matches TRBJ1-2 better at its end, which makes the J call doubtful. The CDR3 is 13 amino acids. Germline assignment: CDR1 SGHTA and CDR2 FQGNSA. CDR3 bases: TGTGCCAGCAGCTCACTGGGAGGATCCGGCTACACCTTC. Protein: CASSSLGGSGYTF.

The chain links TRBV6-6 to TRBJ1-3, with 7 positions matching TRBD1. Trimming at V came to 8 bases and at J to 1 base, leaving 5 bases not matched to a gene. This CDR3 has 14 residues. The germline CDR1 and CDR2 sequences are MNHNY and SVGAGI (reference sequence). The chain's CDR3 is CASDTGESGNTIYF. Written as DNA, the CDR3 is TGTGCCAGCGACACAGGGGAGTCTGGAAACACCATATATTTT.

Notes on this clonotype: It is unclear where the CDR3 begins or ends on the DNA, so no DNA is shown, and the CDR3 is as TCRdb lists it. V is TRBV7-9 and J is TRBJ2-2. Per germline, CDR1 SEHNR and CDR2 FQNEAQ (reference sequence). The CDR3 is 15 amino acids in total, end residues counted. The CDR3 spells CASSLDNYGYTFGFF.

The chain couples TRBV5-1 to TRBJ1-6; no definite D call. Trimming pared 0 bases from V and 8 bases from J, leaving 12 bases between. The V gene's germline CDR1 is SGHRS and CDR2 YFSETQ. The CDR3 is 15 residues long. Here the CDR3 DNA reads TGCGCCAGCAGCTTGGAGACCCGCGCCGATTCACCCCTCCACTTT. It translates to CASSLETRADSPLHF.